Below, 9 T cell receptor beta chains from the same sample are listed, as sequenced in a study of T cell repertoires in cytomegalovirus infection. TCRdb itself ran the reads through MiXCR, one entry per CDR3 protein. The sample holds 250,000 to 300,000 distinct CDR3 sequences, about a sixth seen once. The sample consisted of CD8+ T cells from PBMCs. The receptors derive from a human donor in good health (CMV status not recorded). Some clones in this sample may be carry-over from other donors' samples.

This clonotype was detected many times. The chain employs TRBV7-2 and TRBJ2-3, with no clear D. The CDR3 contains 16 residues. The ends were cut back, 7 bases at V and 2 bases at J, with 19 bases in the middle. From germline, CDR1 is SGHTA and CDR2 FQGNSA. The CDR3 sequence: CASTTEGVAFTDTQYF. CDR3 nucleotides: TGTGCCAGCACCACCGAAGGTGTGGCTTTCACAGATACGCAGTATTTT.

This clonotype was picked up many times. The rearrangement uses TRBV12-3 or TRBV12-4 and TRBJ2-5; perhaps D is TRBD1 or TRBD2 (5 bases each). V lost 0 bases and J lost 5, with 13 bases in between. The CDR3 is 15 amino acids. The CDR3 DNA follows: TGTGCCAGCAGTTTAGCATCTTGGGGGATCGAGACCCAGTACTTC. Its translation: CASSLASWGIETQYF.

This clonotype has only a few counts. The V and J genes are TRBV20-1 and TRBJ2-1, with D maybe TRBD1 (6 bases). CDR1 and CDR2 from the germline V gene are DFQATT and SNEGSKA (reference sequence). This CDR3 has 13 amino acids. The V and J ends lost 3 bases and 7 bases respectively, with 13 bases between them. The CDR3 DNA sequence: TGCAGTGCTAGTGGGCCAGGGGTTAATGAGCAGTTCTTC. Translation gives CSASGPGVNEQFF.

This clonotype was observed at least ten times. This chain connects TRBV12-3 or TRBV12-4 to TRBJ2-3, with 7 positions matching TRBD1. V dropped 7 bases and J dropped 0; count of bases not matched to a gene: 10. This CDR3 has 16 amino acids. The CDR3: CASNQRDSLSTDTQYF. CDR3 in DNA: TGTGCCAGCAACCAAAGGGACAGCCTCAGCACAGATACGCAGTATTTT.

This clonotype was recorded at least ten times. The V call is TRBV29-1, the J call TRBJ2-1, with unresolved D. Looked up from germline, CDR1 is SQVTM and CDR2 is ANQGSEA. The CDR3 is 16 residues long. Trimming removed 3 bases from V and 0 bases from J, with 15 bases in between. The CDR3 DNA reads as TGCAGCGTTGACTCCCCAAGGGAAAGCTCCTACAATGAGCAGTTCTTC. Its protein product is CSVDSPRESSYNEQFF.

This clonotype was counted between two and nine times. The chain links TRBV7-9 to TRBJ2-4; D is uncertain. Germline loops: CDR1 SEHNR, CDR2 FQNEAQ (reference sequence). This CDR3 has 15 amino acids. V lost 0 bases and J 0 bases, leaving 6 bases between the germline ends. CDR3 DNA: TGTGCCAGCAGCTTAGCGCTTTCAGCCAAAAACATTCAGTACTTC. Amino acids: CASSLALSAKNIQYF.

This clonotype was detected many times. This sequence joins TRBV28 and TRBJ1-6, with D tentatively TRBD1 (6 bases). In germline, CDR1 is MDHEN, CDR2 SYDVKM. The CDR3 sequence is 16 residues long. The germline V and J ends were trimmed by 5 bases and 3 bases, with 14 bases remaining between them. The CDR3 DNA follows: TGTGCCAGCAGTAGCTTGGGGGCAATCTATAATTCACCCCTCCACTTT. Its translation: CASSSLGAIYNSPLHF.

This clonotype has at least ten counts. The chain recombines TRBV7-3 with TRBJ2-1; 7 positions match TRBD2. This CDR3 spans 14 amino acids. CDR1 SGHTA and CDR2 FQGTGA come from the germline V gene. The junction had 6 bases not matched to a gene; V was cut back by 5 bases and J by 5 bases. This CDR3 reads CASSPGRDDNEQFF. CDR3 sequence (DNA): TGTGCCAGCAGCCCGGGGAGGGATGACAATGAGCAGTTCTTC.

This clonotype has just a few counts. The chain is built from TRBV6-1 and TRBJ1-2, with a weak D call TRBD1 (6 bases). Looked up from germline, CDR1 is MNHNS and CDR2 is SASEGT. V was trimmed by 8 bases and J by 4 bases, leaving 20 bases between them. This CDR3 region has 15 residues. The CDR3 coding sequence is TGTGCCAGCGTACCCGGACAGACATCGATCTATGGCTACACCTTC. Translated, it gives CASVPGQTSIYGYTF.